Reported below is one TCR beta chain. The data were taken from a study of blood T cell repertoires in COVID-19. Study background: COVID-19 samples, acute and convalescent, were from the United States, Italy and Spain. In each case, the material was cDNA or gDNA derived from T cells, B-cell-depleted T cells, or PBMCs.

Original processing notes: Nucleated cell counts were estimated from reference gene primer amplification. The method was immunoSEQ multiplex PCR; TCRdb's version includes in-frame clones alone and lacks a portion of them. The D gene and trimming were derived from the DNA, and the V and J assignments and clone size from that table. The top ten hold about 1.2% of the sample, which has about 300,000 clones, around nine tenths seen once. The V gene lost 0 bases and the J gene lost 5 bases, with 9 bases spanning the gap. The germline V gene has CDR1 SGHNT and CDR2 YYREEE (reference sequence). This CDR3 contains 13 residues.

Sequenced material: peripheral blood. The TCR sequence derives from a man between 65 and 85 years old with acute or convalescent COVID-19. This chain connects TRBV5-4 to TRBJ2-7; D is perhaps TRBD2 (5 bases). CDR3 sequence reads: CASSLELGDEQYF. The CDR3 region has the DNA TGTGCCAGCAGCTTGGAACTCGGGGACGAGCAGTACTTC.